What follows are 11 T cell receptor beta chains derived from one specimen sequenced in a study of control samples from healthy donors and cancer patients. Only in-frame clones appear in the TCRdb table, and some are missing; sequencing was by immunoSEQ multiplex PCR. The sample consists of tens of thousands of clones, roughly 86% of them appearing once. The sample was blood. The receptors were sampled from a woman in her forties or fifties in good health.

The CDR3 here is CASSMQGPMMNTEAFF. The CDR3, as DNA: TGTGCCAGCAGTATGCAGGGGCCTATGATGAACACTGAAGCTTTCTTT. This sequence joins TRBV7-3 and TRBJ1-1, with D maybe TRBD1 (6 bases). CDR3 length equals 16 residues. Germline V gives CDR1 SGHTA, CDR2 FQGTGA. The V end lost 6 bases, the J end lost 0 bases, and 17 bases lay between the germline ends.

The V gene is TRBV4-1, the J gene TRBJ1-1, with D possibly being TRBD1 (6 bases). Germline values: CDR1 MGHRA, CDR2 YSYEKL. The CDR3 spans 14 residues. Trimming shortened V by 3 bases and J by 3 bases, and 11 bases separated the two germline ends. CDR3 nucleotide sequence: TGCGCCAGCAGCCAGGAGGGACAAGACACTGAAGCTTTCTTT. Translation: CASSQEGQDTEAFF.

This clone came up once. The chain is built from TRBV5-6 and TRBJ2-5; D gene unclear. Between the trimmed V and J ends, which lost 2 bases and 2 bases, there was a span of 7 bases. The CDR3 extends over 13 amino acids. Germline assignment: CDR1 SGHDT and CDR2 YYEEEE. The CDR3 sequence: CASSFAEQETQYF. The DNA for the CDR3 is TGTGCCAGCAGCTTCGCAGAACAAGAGACCCAGTACTTC.

This chain links TRBV3-1 (or the pseudogene TRBV3-2) with TRBJ2-1, with 10 positions matching TRBD1. The V gene's germline CDR1 is LGHDT and CDR2 YNNKEL (reference sequence). J was trimmed by 8 bases and V by 1 base; bases with no gene match: 14. This CDR3 region has 18 residues. As DNA, the CDR3 is TGTGCCAGCAGCCAAGGGTTACCCGGGACAGGGGAGTTGGATGAGCAGTTCTTC. Translated, it gives CASSQGLPGTGELDEQFF.

The rearrangement uses TRBV2 and TRBJ1-1, with 10 bases aligning to TRBD1. The CDR3 runs to 13 residues. Unmatched junction bases numbered 2, after V lost 9 bases and J lost 1 base. CDR1 SNHLY and CDR2 FYNNEI come from the germline V gene. The CDR3 reads CARRDRGNTEAFF. The CDR3 DNA follows: TGTGCCAGAAGGGACAGGGGGAACACTGAAGCTTTCTTT.

The V gene is TRBV7-2, the J gene TRBJ1-1; 7 positions agree with TRBD1. V gave up 5 bases and J gave up 7 bases; unmatched junction bases: 10. CDR3 length: 14 amino acids. The germline V gene has CDR1 SGHTA and CDR2 FQGNSA. Here the CDR3 DNA reads TGTGCCAGCAGCGGACACAGGGGCAGGGGTGAAGCTTTCTTT. It translates to CASSGHRGRGEAFF.

Worth noting for this clone: Its ends do not fully match the called genes, so a read error is possible. This chain connects TRBV19 to TRBJ1-5, with 8 bases lining up with TRBD1. The CDR3 extends over 15 amino acids. Germline V gene sequence: CDR1 LNHDA, CDR2 SQIVND (reference sequence). The CDR3, as DNA: TGTGCCAGTAGTTTAGACAGGGGCCCAAATCAGCCCCAGCATTTT. Translating gives CASSLDRGPNQPQHF.

CDR3 nucleotides: TGTGCCAGCAGCTTCTCGACAGGGGGCGCAGGTGAAAAACTGTTTTTT. Translating it yields CASSFSTGGAGEKLFF. The chain links TRBV11-2 to TRBJ1-4; 10 nucleotides match TRBD1. The CDR3 extends over 16 amino acids. J gave up 7 bases and V 3 bases, and 8 bases lay outside the gene matches. Germline CDR1 reads SGHAT; CDR2 reads FQNNGV.

The gene calls are TRBV29-1 and TRBJ2-3; perhaps TRBD2 as D (5 bases). The V end was cut by 1 base, the J end by 0 bases, with 14 bases between. The CDR3 has 16 residues. CDR1 and CDR2 from the germline V gene are SQVTM and ANQGSEA. CDR3 sequence: CSVEGSLVASTDTQYF. In DNA, the CDR3 is TGCAGCGTTGAAGGTTCACTAGTGGCTAGCACAGATACGCAGTATTTT.

This clone was recorded only once. This chain connects TRBV18 to TRBJ1-4; D may be TRBD1 (5 bases). Germline V lookup: CDR1 KGHSH, CDR2 LQKENI. There are 18 residues in the CDR3. V dropped 6 bases and J dropped 5 bases, with 25 bases sitting between them. CDR3 coding DNA: TGTGCCAGCTCCCAAGCAGCTCGGTTGCAGGGAAGGAATGAAAAACTGTTTTTT. It yields the protein CASSQAARLQGRNEKLFF.

This clone was counted a few times. The rearrangement links TRBV28 to TRBJ1-1; tentatively, D is TRBD1 (6 bases). Germline V gives CDR1 MDHEN, CDR2 SYDVKM. The CDR3 extends over 15 amino acids. V shed 5 bases and J shed 1 base, with 14 bases lying between them. CDR3 sequence reads: CASSVGGGWNTEAFF. The CDR3 bases are TGTGCCAGCAGTGTGGGGGGCGGTTGGAACACTGAAGCTTTCTTT.